This TCR beta chain was sequenced for a study of radiation and T cells in renal cell carcinoma. Study-level findings and limits: In blood, top tumor clones expanded by 2 weeks, shrinking by 4. Baseline intratumoral clonotype presence is unknown without pretreatment biopsies.

Time point of the sample: blood 4 weeks post-SBRT, at nephrectomy. Treatment here: 15 Gy SBRT to primary tumor, nephrectomy 4 weeks later. Nephrectomy followed 15 Gy stereotactic body radiation by 4 weeks. Notes on this clone: The antigen is undetermined.

The germline CDR1 and CDR2 sequences are SGHTA and FQGNSA. V lost 6 bases, J lost 5 bases, and 6 bases stayed unmatched. The CDR3 sequence is 13 residues long. Clones were sequenced by immunoSEQ multiplex PCR, and TCRdb holds only the in-frame ones, with some missing. The data contain fewer than 80,000 clones, 83% of them singletons. This sample comprised blood, obtained from a patient whose treatment included radiotherapy and nephrectomy. This chain uses TRBV7-2 with TRBJ1-1; 7 bases match TRBD1. This TCR was sampled from a woman in her sixties with renal cell carcinoma. The CDR3 protein is CASRTGLGTEAFF. CDR3 coding DNA: TGTGCCAGCAGGACAGGGCTGGGAACTGAAGCTTTCTTT.